This T cell receptor (beta chain) originates from a study of shared clonotypes between healthy human individuals. Study-wide points: When naive CD4 clonotypes were compared across a handful of donors, about 5% were shared.

Turning to this clone: Its antigen remains unknown.

The CDR3 runs 17 residues. Germline V CDR1 and CDR2: SGDLS, YYNGEE. V trimming: 7 bases; J trimming: 0 bases; junction bases outside the gene matches: 13. Nashville, Tennessee was home to all donors, each a Caucasian adult. In the CD4+ fraction, cells were divided into CD45RA+ naive and CD45RA-negative memory subsets. An even split of each subset's genomic DNA across several immunoSEQ plates was performed. Profiled with immunoSEQ multiplex PCR; TCRdb holds only in-frame clones, not every one. The sample has 2 million to 2.5 million clones; 90% to 96% are singletons. This TCR came from a man aged 18 to 30 in good health. Sequences were obtained from naive CD4+ T cells sorted from blood. Regarding subset: CD45RA+ positively selected. The V and J genes are TRBV9 and TRBJ1-5, with 7 bases identical to TRBD1. CDR3 bases: TGTGCCAGCGGTGGGGCAGGGGGAGATTTTAGCAATCAGCCCCAGCATTTT. As protein: CASGGAGGDFSNQPQHF.